The present T cell receptor beta chain was sequenced within a study of blood T cell repertoires in COVID-19. Clones were read by immunoSEQ multiplex PCR, and TCRdb kept only the in-frame ones, dropping some. Here the sample spans 200,000 or so clones, about 88% being singletons. Germline-derived CDR1 and CDR2 are SGHTS and YDEGEE. The V gene lost 4 bases and the J gene lost 4 bases, with 5 bases spanning the gap. The CDR3 totals 11 residues. This clonotype originated in a woman aged 25-40 years who had recovered from COVID-19. The chain links TRBV5-8 to TRBJ1-2; unclear D gene. The sequenced sample was PBMCs or T cells enriched from blood (not recorded which). The CDR3 is CASSPFYGYTF. CDR3 coding DNA: TGTGCCAGCAGCCCGTTCTATGGCTACACCTTC.